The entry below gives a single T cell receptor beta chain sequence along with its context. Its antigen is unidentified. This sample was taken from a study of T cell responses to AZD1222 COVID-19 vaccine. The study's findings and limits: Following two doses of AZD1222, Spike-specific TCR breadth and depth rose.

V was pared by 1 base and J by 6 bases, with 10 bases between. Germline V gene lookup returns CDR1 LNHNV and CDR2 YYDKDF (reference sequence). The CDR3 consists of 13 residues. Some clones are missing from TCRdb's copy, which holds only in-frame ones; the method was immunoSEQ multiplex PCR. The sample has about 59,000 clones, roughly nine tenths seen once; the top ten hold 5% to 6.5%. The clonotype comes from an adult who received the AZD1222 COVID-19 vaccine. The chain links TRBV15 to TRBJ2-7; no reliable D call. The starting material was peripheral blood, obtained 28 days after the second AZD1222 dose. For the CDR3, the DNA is TGTGCCACCAGCAGAGGGGATGTTGGCGAGCAGTACTTC. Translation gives CATSRGDVGEQYF.